This T cell receptor (beta chain) originates from a study of molecular identifiers for immune sequencing clone quantification. About the research overall: Replicates partitioned RNA from about 20,000 or 100,000 naive CD8 cells into five parts, sequencing four.

This clonotype was detected only once. CDR1 and CDR2 (germline): SGDLS, YYNGEE. This CDR3 comprises 15 residues. After removal of 3 bases from V and 8 bases from J, the junction contained 10 bases not matched to a gene. TCRdb re-analysed the PCR reads in MiXCR, keeping a single row per CDR3 protein. This table holds about 510,000 distinct CDR3 sequences, around 25% found once. The sequenced sample consisted of naive CD8+ T cells from blood, with Jurkat cell RNA spiked in. Subset defined: FACS-sorted CD8+CD4-CCR7+CD45RA+ naive T cells. This receptor was identified in a human donor in good health. Some libraries in this study had Jurkat cell RNA spiked in. The J gene is TRBJ2-1, the V gene TRBV9; 8 bases align to TRBD1. CDR3 region: CASSDRDRLGYEQFF. The CDR3 DNA reads as TGTGCCAGCAGCGACCGGGACAGGTTAGGGTATGAGCAGTTCTTC.